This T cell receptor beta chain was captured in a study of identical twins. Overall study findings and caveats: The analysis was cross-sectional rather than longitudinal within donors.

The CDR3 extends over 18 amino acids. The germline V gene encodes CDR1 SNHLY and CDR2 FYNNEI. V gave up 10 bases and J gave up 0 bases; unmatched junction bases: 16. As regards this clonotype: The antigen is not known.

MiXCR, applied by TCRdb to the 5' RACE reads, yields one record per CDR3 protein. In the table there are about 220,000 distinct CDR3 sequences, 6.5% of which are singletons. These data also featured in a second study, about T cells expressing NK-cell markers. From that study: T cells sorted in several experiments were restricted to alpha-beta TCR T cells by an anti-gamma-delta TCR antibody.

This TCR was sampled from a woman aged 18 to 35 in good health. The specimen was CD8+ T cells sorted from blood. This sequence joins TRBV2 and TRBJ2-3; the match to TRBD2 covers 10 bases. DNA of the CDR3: TGTGCCATCGGAGGGGCTAGCGGGAGTCAGGAGAGCACAGATACGCAGTATTTT. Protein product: CAIGGASGSQESTDTQYF.